The rows below give T cell receptor beta chains drawn from one sample of a study of shared clonotypes between healthy human individuals. The protocol was immunoSEQ multiplex PCR, while the TCRdb copy is restricted to in-frame clones and leaves out a portion. The repertoire holds millions of clones, with just over 90% as singletons. Sample: naive CD4+ T cells sorted from blood. Every receptor here comes from a man between 18 and 35 years old in good health. Each CDR3 is given with its conserved first and last residue. D genes are given only for firm matches. A clone size is listed for some rows: how often the clone was seen (once, few, many), or a class if it is expanded.

abundance | j_gene | v_gene | d_gene | CDR3nt | CDR3aa
- | TRBJ2-2 | TRBV11-3 | TRBD2 | TGTGCCAGCAGCCTACGACTAGCGGGGACGAACACCGGGGAGCTGTTTTTT | CASSLRLAGTNTGELFF
- | TRBJ2-7 | TRBV19 | - | TGTGCCAGTAGTATGAGGGGTGTTCCTTCCTACGAGCAGTACTTC | CASSMRGVPSYEQYF
- | TRBJ2-5 | TRBV5-1 | - | TGCGCCAGCAGCTTGGCATTCCCAGTGCGACAGGTCGTAGAGACCCAGTACTTC | CASSLAFPVRQVVETQYF
few | TRBJ1-6 | TRBV6-5 | - | TGTGCCAGCAGTTACACACCAATCGGGGGTTCACCCCTCCACTTT | CASSYTPIGGSPLHF
few | TRBJ1-2 | TRBV14 | - | TGTGCCAGCAGCCAAGGGATAACTCATGGCTACACCTTC | CASSQGITHGYTF
- | TRBJ2-7 | TRBV4-3 | - | TGCGCCAGCAGCCAATTGGCGGGAACCCTCTACGAGCAGTACTTC | CASSQLAGTLYEQYF
- | TRBJ2-1 | TRBV2 | TRBD2 | TGTGCCAGCAGTCTGCGGGGGGGCAACAATGAGCAGTTCTTC | CASSLRGGNNEQFF
- | TRBJ2-7 | TRBV19 | TRBD1 | TGTGCCAGCAGGGGGCTAGCCTACGAGCAGTACTTC | CASRGLAYEQYF
- | TRBJ2-5 | TRBV27 | - | TGTGCCAGCAGTTCCTCGGGGCTACAAGAGACCCAGTACTTC | CASSSSGLQETQYF
- | TRBJ2-1 | TRBV2 | TRBD1 | TGTGCCAGCAGTGAGGGCAGGGGGCTTTATGAGCAGTTCTTC | CASSEGRGLYEQFF
- | TRBJ1-4 | TRBV2 | TRBD1 | TGTGCCAGCAGACTTTCAGGACAGGCACTGTTTTTT | CASRLSGQALFF
once | TRBJ1-2 | TRBV5-1 | TRBD1 | TGCGCCAGCAGCTTGGATCTCTCGGACAGGGGATTTAACCCCTACACCTTC | CASSLDLSDRGFNPYTF
- | TRBJ1-4 | TRBV2 | - | TGTGCCAGCAGTGCTGATCGGGGGAAACTGTTTTTT | CASSADRGKLFF
- | TRBJ1-2 | TRBV6-5 | - | TGTGCCAGCAGTTTCCAGGGCGGCTACACCTTC | CASSFQGGYTF
- | TRBJ2-1 | TRBV10-3 | TRBD1 | TGTGCCATCAGGCTACAGGGGGCCCCTTCTAGGGATGAGCAGTTCTTC | CAIRLQGAPSRDEQFF
- | TRBJ2-1 | TRBV27 | TRBD2 | TGTGCCAGCAGGGGGACTAGCCGTCTCGGGGAGCAGTTCTTC | CASRGTSRLGEQFF
- | TRBJ2-1 | TRBV5-1 | TRBD2 | TGCGCCAGCAGCGCGGGACTACCGAGCTCCTACAATGAGCAGTTCTTC | CASSAGLPSSYNEQFF
- | TRBJ2-7 | TRBV27 | - | TGTGCCAGCAGCCAACGGCCCTCCTACGAGCAGTACTTC | CASSQRPSYEQYF
- | TRBJ2-7 | TRBV10-1 | - | TGCGCCAGCAGTGAGGCCAGCCGAGGGCACGAGCAGTACTTC | CASSEASRGHEQYF
- | TRBJ2-7 | TRBV5-1 | TRBD1 | TGCGCCAGCAGCTTCGAGGACAGGCCCCTCTACGAGCAGTACTTC | CASSFEDRPLYEQYF
- | TRBJ2-1 | TRBV5-1 | TRBD1 | TGCGCCAGCAGCTTGGCGGGACAGGGGTTCAATGAGCAGTTCTTC | CASSLAGQGFNEQFF
- | TRBJ2-2 | TRBV30 | TRBD2 | TGTGCCTGGAGTCGGGGGGGTAGCTACACCGGGGAGCTGTTTTTT | CAWSRGGSYTGELFF
- | TRBJ2-1 | TRBV10-3 | TRBD2 | TGTGCCATCAGTGCCACTAGCGGGGGGGCTGTCCATGAGCAGTTCTTC | CAISATSGGAVHEQFF
- | TRBJ2-7 | TRBV6-5 | TRBD1 | TGTGCCAGCAGGGGGACAGGAACCTACGAGCAGTACTTC | CASRGTGTYEQYF
- | TRBJ1-5 | TRBV9 | - | TGTGCCAGCAGCGTAACGGGTAATCAGCCCCAGCATTTT | CASSVTGNQPQHF
- | TRBJ2-2 | TRBV7-2 | - | TGTGCCAGCACCACCGCCAGGGGGGCAAACACCGGGGAGCTGTTTTTT | CASTTARGANTGELFF
- | TRBJ1-1 | TRBV6-5 | - | TGTGCCAGCAGTTACAACATGAACACTGAAGCTTTCTTT | CASSYNMNTEAFF
- | TRBJ2-7 | TRBV30 | TRBD2 | TGTGCCTGGAGGGTGGGGGGGACCTACGAGCAGTACTTC | CAWRVGGTYEQYF
- | TRBJ2-7 | TRBV7-2 | - | TGTGCCAGCAGCTTAGACGGGGGCGAGCAGTACTTC | CASSLDGGEQYF
- | TRBJ2-1 | TRBV7-9 | - | TGTGCCAGCAGCCAAACAAGCTCCTACAATGAGCAGTTCTTC | CASSQTSSYNEQFF
- | TRBJ1-5 | TRBV30 | - | TGTGCCTGGGGGCACGGATGGGAGTCCCAGCATTTT | CAWGHGWESQHF
- | TRBJ1-5 | TRBV2 | TRBD1 | TGTGCCAGCAGTCGGGACAGATTCAACAATCAGCCCCAGCATTTT | CASSRDRFNNQPQHF
- | TRBJ1-1 | TRBV6-5 | - | TGTGCCAGCAGTTACTCCTACCGGGGGAACACTGAAGCTTTCTTT | CASSYSYRGNTEAFF
- | TRBJ2-3 | TRBV30 | - | TGTGCCTGGAGTAAAGGACAGTCGCTTTATGCAGATACGCAGTATTTT | CAWSKGQSLYADTQYF
- | TRBJ2-5 | TRBV9 | TRBD1 | TGTGCTAGCAGCGCCCACAGGGGTCCAGAGACCCAGTACTTC | CASSAHRGPETQYF
- | TRBJ1-6 | TRBV30 | TRBD1 | TGTGCCTGGAGTGTAAGCAGGGGGAAATCACCCCTCCACTTT | CAWSVSRGKSPLHF
- | TRBJ1-4 | TRBV28 | - | TGTGCCAGCAGCCCTCGGGGGGTGGGGAATGAAAAACTGTTTTTT | CASSPRGVGNEKLFF
- | TRBJ1-4 | TRBV6-1 | TRBD1 | TGTGCCAGCAGTGTCGGGGGGACAGGGTTTGAAAAACTGTTTTTT | CASSVGGTGFEKLFF
once | TRBJ2-4 | TRBV18 | TRBD1 | TGTGCCAGCTCACCGCCGGGACAGGGTCTCAACATTCAGTACTTC | CASSPPGQGLNIQYF
- | TRBJ2-6 | TRBV6-1 | - | TGTGCCAGCAGTGAGGGAGGTGGGGCCAACGTCCTGACTTTC | CASSEGGGANVLTF
- | TRBJ1-5 | TRBV18 | - | TGTGCCAGCTCACCATCTCAAAATCAGCCCCAGCATTTT | CASSPSQNQPQHF
- | TRBJ1-1 | TRBV5-6 | - | TGTGCCAGCAGCTTTGGGACTTTCGAGGGCACTGAAGCTTTCTTT | CASSFGTFEGTEAFF
- | TRBJ1-6 | TRBV5-6 | TRBD1 | TGTGCCAGCAGCTCCCGGACAGGGGCGAATTCACCCCTCCACTTT | CASSSRTGANSPLHF
- | TRBJ2-7 | TRBV27 | - | TGTGCCAGCAGTGAAGAGGGTCTGGGGGCCCCTCCCTACGAGCAGTACTTC | CASSEEGLGAPPYEQYF
once | TRBJ1-1 | TRBV18 | TRBD1 | TGTGCCAGCTCACCCGGGACAGCGAACACTGAAGCTTTCTTT | CASSPGTANTEAFF
- | TRBJ2-3 | TRBV29-1 | TRBD2 | TGCAGCGTTTCCGCGGGAGTGGATACGCAGTATTTT | CSVSAGVDTQYF
few | TRBJ1-5 | TRBV2 | - | TGTGCCAGCAGTCCCGATAGCAATCAGCCCCAGCATTTT | CASSPDSNQPQHF
- | TRBJ1-1 | TRBV7-9 | - | TGTGCCAGCAGCTTAGAAGGGGCCAGGGCAAACACTGAAGCTTTCTTT | CASSLEGARANTEAFF
- | TRBJ1-2 | TRBV5-6 | - | TGTGCCAGCAGACCCACGGACGGGGTAGGAAGCTACACCTTC | CASRPTDGVGSYTF
- | TRBJ2-1 | TRBV7-2 | TRBD2 | TGTGCCAGCAGCTTCGGAGGACTAGCGGGAGGGTACAATGAGCAGTTCTTC | CASSFGGLAGGYNEQFF
- | TRBJ1-2 | TRBV5-6 | - | TGTGCCAGCAGTCCTCGGGCTACCTATGGCTACACCTTC | CASSPRATYGYTF
- | TRBJ2-5 | TRBV19 | - | TGTGCCAGTAGTATTAAGGACCGGGTGGAGACCCAGTACTTC | CASSIKDRVETQYF
- | TRBJ2-3 | TRBV5-5 | TRBD2 | TGTGCCAGCAGCTTGGTAATACTAGCGGGAGTAGCGCCAGATACGCAGTATTTT | CASSLVILAGVAPDTQYF
once | TRBJ2-2 | TRBV11-2 | - | TGTGCCAGCAGCTCTTGGGCTAGCGAGGGAACCGGGGAGCTGTTTTTT | CASSSWASEGTGELFF